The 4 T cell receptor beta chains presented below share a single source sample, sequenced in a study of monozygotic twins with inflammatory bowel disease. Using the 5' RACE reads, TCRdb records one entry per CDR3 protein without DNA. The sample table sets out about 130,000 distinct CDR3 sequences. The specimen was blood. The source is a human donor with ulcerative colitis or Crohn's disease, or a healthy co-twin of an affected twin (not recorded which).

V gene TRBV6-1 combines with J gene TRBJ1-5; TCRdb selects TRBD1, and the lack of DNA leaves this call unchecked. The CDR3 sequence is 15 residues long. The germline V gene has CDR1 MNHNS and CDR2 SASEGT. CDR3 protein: CASSPGTGVHQPQHF.

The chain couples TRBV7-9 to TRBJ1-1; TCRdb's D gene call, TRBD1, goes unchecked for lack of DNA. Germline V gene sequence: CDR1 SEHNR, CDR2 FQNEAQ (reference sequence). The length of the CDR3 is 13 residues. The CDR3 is CASSFQGHTEAFF.

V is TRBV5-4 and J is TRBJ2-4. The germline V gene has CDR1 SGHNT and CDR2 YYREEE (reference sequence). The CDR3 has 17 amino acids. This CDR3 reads CASSTTLWGLAKNIQYF. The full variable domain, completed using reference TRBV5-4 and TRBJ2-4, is ETGVTQSPTHLIKTRGQQVTLRCSSQSGHNTVSWYQQALGQGPQFIFQYYREEENGRGNFPPRFSGLQFPNYSSELNVNALELDDSALYLCASSTTLWGLAKNIQYFGAGTRLSVL.

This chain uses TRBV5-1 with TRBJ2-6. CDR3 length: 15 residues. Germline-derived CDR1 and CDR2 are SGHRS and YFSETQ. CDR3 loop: CASKPTPSGANVLTF.